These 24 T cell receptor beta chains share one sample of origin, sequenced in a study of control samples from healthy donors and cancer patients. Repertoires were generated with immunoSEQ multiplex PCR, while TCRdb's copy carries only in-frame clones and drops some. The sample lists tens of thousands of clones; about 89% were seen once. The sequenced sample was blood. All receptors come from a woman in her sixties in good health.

CDR3 region: CASSPLASEQFF. DNA of the CDR3: TGTGCCAGCAGCCCCCTAGCGAGTGAGCAGTTCTTC. The chain links TRBV6-6 to TRBJ2-1, with D maybe TRBD2 (6 bases). Germline values: CDR1 MNHNY, CDR2 SVGAGI (reference sequence). There are 12 residues in the CDR3. The germline V and J ends were trimmed by 6 bases and 9 bases, with 12 bases remaining between them.

DNA for the CDR3: TGTGCCAGCAGCTTGGGGGCCGGCAATTATGAGCAGTTCTTC. This sequence encodes CASSLGAGNYEQFF. This chain connects TRBV5-6 to TRBJ2-1, with D uncertain. This CDR3 is built from 14 residues. Germline V CDR1 and CDR2: SGHDT, YYEEEE. V lost 0 bases to trimming and J lost 8 bases, with 12 bases between them.

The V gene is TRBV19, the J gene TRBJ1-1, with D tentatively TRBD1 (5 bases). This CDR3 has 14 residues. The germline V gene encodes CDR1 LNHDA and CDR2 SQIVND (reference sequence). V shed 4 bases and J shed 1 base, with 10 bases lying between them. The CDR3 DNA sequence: TGTGCCAGTAGTAAAGGGGCAGGGAACACTGAAGCTTTCTTT. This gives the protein CASSKGAGNTEAFF.

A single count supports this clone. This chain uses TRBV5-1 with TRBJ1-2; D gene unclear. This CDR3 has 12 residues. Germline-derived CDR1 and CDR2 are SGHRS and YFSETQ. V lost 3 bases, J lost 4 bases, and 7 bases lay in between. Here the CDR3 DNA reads TGCGCCAGCAGCTCCGAGGTCTATGGCTACACCTTC. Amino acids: CASSSEVYGYTF.

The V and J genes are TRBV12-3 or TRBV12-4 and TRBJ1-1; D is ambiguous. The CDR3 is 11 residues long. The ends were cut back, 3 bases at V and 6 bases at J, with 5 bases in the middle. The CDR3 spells CASSFEAEAFF. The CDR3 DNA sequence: TGTGCCAGCAGTTTTGAGGCTGAAGCTTTCTTT.

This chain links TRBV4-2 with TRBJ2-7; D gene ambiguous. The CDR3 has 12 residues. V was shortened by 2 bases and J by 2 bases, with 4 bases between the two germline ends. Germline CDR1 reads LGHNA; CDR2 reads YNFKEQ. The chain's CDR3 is CASSQPPYEQYF. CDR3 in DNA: TGTGCCAGCAGCCAACCCCCCTACGAGCAGTACTTC.

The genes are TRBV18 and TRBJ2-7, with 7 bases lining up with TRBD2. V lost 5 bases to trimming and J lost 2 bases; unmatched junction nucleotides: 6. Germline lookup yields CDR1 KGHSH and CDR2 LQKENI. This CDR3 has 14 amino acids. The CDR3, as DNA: TGTGCCAGCTCATCAGAAAGCGGGGCCTACGAGCAGTACTTC. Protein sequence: CASSSESGAYEQYF. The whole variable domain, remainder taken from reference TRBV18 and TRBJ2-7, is NAGVMQNPRHLVRRRGQEARLRCSPMKGHSHVYWYRQLPEEGLKFMVYLQKENIIDESGMPKERFSAEFPKEGPSILRIQQVVRGDSAAYFCASSSESGAYEQYFGPGTRLTVT.

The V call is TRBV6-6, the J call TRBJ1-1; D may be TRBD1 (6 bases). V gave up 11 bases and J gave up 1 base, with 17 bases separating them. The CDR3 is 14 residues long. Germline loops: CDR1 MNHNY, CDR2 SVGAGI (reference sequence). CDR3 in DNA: TGTGCCTCCTCCTATCAGGGGCAGAACACTGAAGCTTTCTTT. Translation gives CASSYQGQNTEAFF.

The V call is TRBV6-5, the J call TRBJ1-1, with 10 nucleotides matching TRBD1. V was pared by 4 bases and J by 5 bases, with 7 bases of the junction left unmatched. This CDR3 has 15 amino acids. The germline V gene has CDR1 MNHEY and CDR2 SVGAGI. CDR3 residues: CASSSWTGGDTEAFF. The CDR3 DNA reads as TGTGCCAGCAGTTCGTGGACAGGGGGGGATACTGAAGCTTTCTTT.

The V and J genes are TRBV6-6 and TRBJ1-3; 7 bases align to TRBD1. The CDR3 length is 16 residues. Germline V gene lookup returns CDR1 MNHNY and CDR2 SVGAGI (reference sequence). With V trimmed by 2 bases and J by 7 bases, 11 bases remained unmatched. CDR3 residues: CASSYVSGTESNTIYF. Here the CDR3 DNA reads TGTGCCAGCAGTTACGTATCCGGGACAGAAAGTAACACCATATATTTT.

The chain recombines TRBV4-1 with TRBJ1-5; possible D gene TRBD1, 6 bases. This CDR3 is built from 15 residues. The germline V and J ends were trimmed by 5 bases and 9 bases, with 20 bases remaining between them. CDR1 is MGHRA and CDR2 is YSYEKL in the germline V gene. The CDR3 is CASSYTTGNLGPQHF. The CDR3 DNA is TGCGCCAGCAGCTACACTACAGGGAACCTAGGGCCCCAGCATTTT.

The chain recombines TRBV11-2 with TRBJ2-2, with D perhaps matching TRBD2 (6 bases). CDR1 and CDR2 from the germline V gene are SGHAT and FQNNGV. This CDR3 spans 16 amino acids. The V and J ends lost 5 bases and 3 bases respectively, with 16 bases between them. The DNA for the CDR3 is TGTGCCAGCAGCCCACCCGGTAGCGGCTACACCGGGGAGCTGTTTTTT. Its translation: CASSPPGSGYTGELFF.

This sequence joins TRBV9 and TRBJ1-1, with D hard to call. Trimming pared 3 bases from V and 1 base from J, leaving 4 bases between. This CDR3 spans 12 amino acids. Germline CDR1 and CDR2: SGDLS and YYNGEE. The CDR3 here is CASSDQNTEAFF. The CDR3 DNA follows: TGTGCCAGCAGCGACCAGAACACTGAAGCTTTCTTT.

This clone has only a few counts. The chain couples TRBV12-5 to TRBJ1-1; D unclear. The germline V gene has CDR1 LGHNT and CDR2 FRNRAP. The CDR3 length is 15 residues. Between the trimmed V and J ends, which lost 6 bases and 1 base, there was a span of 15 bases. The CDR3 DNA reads TGTGCTAGTGGAAAGGGTGAGGGAGAGAACACTGAAGCTTTCTTT. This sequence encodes CASGKGEGENTEAFF.

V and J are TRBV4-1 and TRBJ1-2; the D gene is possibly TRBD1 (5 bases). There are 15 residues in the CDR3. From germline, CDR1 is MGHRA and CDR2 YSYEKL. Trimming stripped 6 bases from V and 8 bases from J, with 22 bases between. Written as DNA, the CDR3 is TGCGCCAGCAGTGCAGGGATAGGGCAACCGAGCGGCTACACCTTC. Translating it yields CASSAGIGQPSGYTF.

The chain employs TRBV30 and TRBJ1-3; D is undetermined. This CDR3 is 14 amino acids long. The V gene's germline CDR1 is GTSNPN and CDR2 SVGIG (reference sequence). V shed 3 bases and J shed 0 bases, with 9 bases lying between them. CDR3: CAWSLANSGNTIYF. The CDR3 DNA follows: TGTGCCTGGAGCCTGGCTAACTCTGGAAACACCATATATTTT.

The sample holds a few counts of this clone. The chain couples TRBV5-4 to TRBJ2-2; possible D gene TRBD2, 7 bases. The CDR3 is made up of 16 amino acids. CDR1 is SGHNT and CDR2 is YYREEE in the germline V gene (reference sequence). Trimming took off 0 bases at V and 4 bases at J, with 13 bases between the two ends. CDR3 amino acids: CASSLGAGAFTGELFF. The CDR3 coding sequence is TGTGCCAGCAGCTTGGGGGCGGGGGCCTTCACCGGGGAGCTGTTTTTT.

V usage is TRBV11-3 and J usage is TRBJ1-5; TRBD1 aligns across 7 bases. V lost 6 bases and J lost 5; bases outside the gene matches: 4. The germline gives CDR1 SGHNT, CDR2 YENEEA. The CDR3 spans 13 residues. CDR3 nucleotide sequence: TGTGCCAGCAGTCAAACAGGGGATCAGCCCCAGCATTTT. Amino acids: CASSQTGDQPQHF.

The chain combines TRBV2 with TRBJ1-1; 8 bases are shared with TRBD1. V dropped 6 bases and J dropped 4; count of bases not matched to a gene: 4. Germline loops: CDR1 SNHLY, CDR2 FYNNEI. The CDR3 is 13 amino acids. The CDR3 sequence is CASSGQGSTEAFF. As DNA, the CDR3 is TGTGCCAGCAGCGGACAGGGCTCCACTGAAGCTTTCTTT.

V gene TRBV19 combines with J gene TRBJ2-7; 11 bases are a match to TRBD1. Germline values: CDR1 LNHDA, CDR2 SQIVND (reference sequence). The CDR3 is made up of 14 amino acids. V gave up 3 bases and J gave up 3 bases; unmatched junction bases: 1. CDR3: CASSIGTGGYEQYF. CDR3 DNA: TGTGCCAGTAGTATCGGGACAGGGGGCTACGAGCAGTACTTC.

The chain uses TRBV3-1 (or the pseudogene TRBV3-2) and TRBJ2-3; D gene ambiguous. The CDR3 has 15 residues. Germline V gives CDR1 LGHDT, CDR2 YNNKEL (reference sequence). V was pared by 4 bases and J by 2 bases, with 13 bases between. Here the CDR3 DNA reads TGTGCCAGCAGCCCTCACCCTACTTTCACAGATACGCAGTATTTT. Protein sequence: CASSPHPTFTDTQYF.

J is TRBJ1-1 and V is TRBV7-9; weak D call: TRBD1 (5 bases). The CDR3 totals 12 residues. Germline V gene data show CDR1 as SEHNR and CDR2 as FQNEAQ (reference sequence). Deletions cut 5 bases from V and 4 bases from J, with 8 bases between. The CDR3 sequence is CASSPRVTEAFF. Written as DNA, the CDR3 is TGTGCCAGCAGCCCCAGGGTCACTGAAGCTTTCTTT.

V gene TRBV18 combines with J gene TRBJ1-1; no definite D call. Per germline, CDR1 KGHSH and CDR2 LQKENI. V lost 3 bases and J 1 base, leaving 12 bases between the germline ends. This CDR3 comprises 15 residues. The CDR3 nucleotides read TGTGCCAGCTCACCGAATTCGATATCGAACACTGAAGCTTTCTTT. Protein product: CASSPNSISNTEAFF.

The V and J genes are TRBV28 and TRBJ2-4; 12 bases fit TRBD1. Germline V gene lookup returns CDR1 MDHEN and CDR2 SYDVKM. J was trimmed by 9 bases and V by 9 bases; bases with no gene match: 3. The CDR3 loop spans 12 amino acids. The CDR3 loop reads CASRGQGAIQYF. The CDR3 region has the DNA TGTGCCAGTCGGGGACAGGGGGCCATTCAGTACTTC.